A selection of T cell receptor beta chains follows, all from one sample in a study of blood T cell repertoires in COVID-19. Profiling relied on immunoSEQ multiplex PCR, and the TCRdb table lists in-frame clones only, not all of them. The sample records fewer than 400,000 clones, 85% to 90% being singletons. Specimen: PBMCs or T cells enriched from blood (not recorded which). Receptors originate from a woman aged 45 to 65 who had recovered from COVID-19. Both conserved end residues are part of each CDR3. The order of the fields is clone size, V gene, D gene, J gene, CDR3 DNA, CDR3 protein. The D gene is left open where the match is weak. Clone sizes are given selectively: once, few, many, or a class where the clone is expanded.

abundance: few
v_gene: TRBV28
d_gene: TRBD2
j_gene: TRBJ2-2
CDR3nt: TGTGCCAGCAGTTTATTTCGCGGGGGGGCAGTCACCGGGGAGCTGTTTTTT
CDR3aa: CASSLFRGGAVTGELFF

abundance: .
v_gene: TRBV6-5
d_gene: TRBD1
j_gene: TRBJ1-2
CDR3nt: TGTGCCAGCAGAGAGGGGACAGGGACGTATGGCTACACCTTC
CDR3aa: CASREGTGTYGYTF

abundance: .
v_gene: TRBV28
d_gene: .
j_gene: TRBJ1-4
CDR3nt: TGTGCCAGCAGACCCGACAGCTTCGAAAAACTGTTTTTT
CDR3aa: CASRPDSFEKLFF

abundance: many
v_gene: TRBV19
d_gene: TRBD1
j_gene: TRBJ1-4
CDR3nt: TGTGCCAGTAGGGACAGGGCCGTTAATGAAAAACTGTTTTTT
CDR3aa: CASRDRAVNEKLFF

abundance: .
v_gene: TRBV12-3/TRBV12-4
d_gene: .
j_gene: TRBJ1-6
CDR3nt: TGTGCCAGCAGTCTTCGGGGGAATTCACCCCTCCACTTT
CDR3aa: CASSLRGNSPLHF

abundance: .
v_gene: TRBV18
d_gene: .
j_gene: TRBJ1-2
CDR3nt: TGTGCCAGCTCAGGGAGTTGGGACTATGGCTACACCTTC
CDR3aa: CASSGSWDYGYTF

abundance: .
v_gene: TRBV6-1
d_gene: .
j_gene: TRBJ2-3
CDR3nt: TGTGCCAGCAGCGACGACAGACATGGAGATACGCAGTATTTT
CDR3aa: CASSDDRHGDTQYF

abundance: .
v_gene: TRBV24-1
d_gene: .
j_gene: TRBJ2-3
CDR3nt: TGTGCCACCAGTGATCCCGACCCCAGGTGGGGCACAGATACGCAGTATTTT
CDR3aa: CATSDPDPRWGTDTQYF

abundance: .
v_gene: TRBV3-1/TRBV3-2
d_gene: TRBD1
j_gene: TRBJ1-2
CDR3nt: TGTGCCAGCAGCCAAGGCAGGGGGAACTATGGCTACACCTTC
CDR3aa: CASSQGRGNYGYTF

abundance: few
v_gene: TRBV5-4
d_gene: .
j_gene: TRBJ2-7
CDR3nt: TGTGCCAGCACCGTGGACAGTGCCTACGAGCAGTACTTC
CDR3aa: CASTVDSAYEQYF

abundance: .
v_gene: TRBV27
d_gene: TRBD2
j_gene: TRBJ2-1
CDR3nt: TGTGCCAGCAGTTCCCGTTCTCGCGGGGGGTACAATGAGCAGTTCTTC
CDR3aa: CASSSRSRGGYNEQFF

abundance: few
v_gene: TRBV2
d_gene: .
j_gene: TRBJ1-4
CDR3nt: TGTGCCAGCAGTGAGCGTGGCAGGGGAAATGAAAAACTGTTTTTT
CDR3aa: CASSERGRGNEKLFF

abundance: .
v_gene: TRBV12-3/TRBV12-4
d_gene: .
j_gene: TRBJ1-1
CDR3nt: TGTGCTTCGGGGGTGACTCGGGACGCTGAAGCTTTCTTT
CDR3aa: CASGVTRDAEAFF

abundance: few
v_gene: TRBV6-5
d_gene: TRBD1
j_gene: TRBJ1-2
CDR3nt: TGTGCCAGCACCGGAGGGGGCAGCCGTAACTATGGCTACACCTTC
CDR3aa: CASTGGGSRNYGYTF

abundance: .
v_gene: TRBV10-2
d_gene: .
j_gene: TRBJ2-2
CDR3nt: TGCGCCAGCAGTGAGTCTCGAGGGTGGACCGGGGAGCTGTTTTTT
CDR3aa: CASSESRGWTGELFF

abundance: .
v_gene: TRBV18
d_gene: TRBD1
j_gene: TRBJ1-1
CDR3nt: TGTGCCAGCTCACCCCGGACAGGCTCAGGTCCGGGCACTGAAGCTTTCTTT
CDR3aa: CASSPRTGSGPGTEAFF

abundance: .
v_gene: TRBV12-3/TRBV12-4
d_gene: .
j_gene: TRBJ1-1
CDR3nt: TGTGCCAGCAGTTTTAGCCGAATGGCTTTCTTT
CDR3aa: CASSFSRMAFF

abundance: few
v_gene: TRBV7-9
d_gene: TRBD1
j_gene: TRBJ1-1
CDR3nt: TGTGCCAGCAGCTTAGGGACAGGGGGCGACGGCTTCAAAGCTTTCTTT
CDR3aa: CASSLGTGGDGFKAFF

abundance: .
v_gene: TRBV11-1
d_gene: .
j_gene: TRBJ2-7
CDR3nt: TGTGCCAGCAGCTTATCTCCCGGGTTGGGTGACGAGCAGTACTTC
CDR3aa: CASSLSPGLGDEQYF

abundance: .
v_gene: TRBV11-1
d_gene: TRBD2
j_gene: TRBJ2-7
CDR3nt: TGTGCCAGCAGCTTACGTGGGACTAGCGTGATTTACGAGCAGTACTTC
CDR3aa: CASSLRGTSVIYEQYF

abundance: .
v_gene: TRBV3-1/TRBV3-2
d_gene: .
j_gene: TRBJ2-2
CDR3nt: TGTGCCAGCAGCCAAGAATATGTTGGGGAGCTGTTTTTT
CDR3aa: CASSQEYVGELFF

abundance: .
v_gene: TRBV7-2
d_gene: .
j_gene: TRBJ1-6
CDR3nt: TGTGCCAGCAGCTACAGCACCAATAATTCTCCCCTCCACTTT
CDR3aa: CASSYSTNNSPLHF

abundance: .
v_gene: TRBV3-1/TRBV3-2
d_gene: .
j_gene: TRBJ1-6
CDR3nt: TGTGCCAGCAGCCAGGCGACAGGCCGAGGAAATTCACCCCTCCACTTT
CDR3aa: CASSQATGRGNSPLHF

abundance: .
v_gene: TRBV10-3
d_gene: TRBD2
j_gene: TRBJ2-1
CDR3nt: TGTGCCATCAGTGAGTCGGTAGCGGGGGGCAATGAGCAGTTCTTC
CDR3aa: CAISESVAGGNEQFF

abundance: .
v_gene: TRBV28
d_gene: .
j_gene: TRBJ1-1
CDR3nt: TGTGCCAGCAGCACCCCCCGGTCCGTGCTTAACACTGAAGCTTTCTTT
CDR3aa: CASSTPRSVLNTEAFF

abundance: .
v_gene: TRBV18
d_gene: .
j_gene: TRBJ1-1
CDR3nt: TGTGCCAGCTCACTCTACGACAGCCCTGAAGCTTTCTTT
CDR3aa: CASSLYDSPEAFF

abundance: .
v_gene: TRBV3-1/TRBV3-2
d_gene: TRBD2
j_gene: TRBJ2-5
CDR3nt: TGTGCCAGCAGCCAAGGGGGGTGGATAGCGGGCCAAGAGACCCAGTACTTC
CDR3aa: CASSQGGWIAGQETQYF

abundance: once
v_gene: TRBV4-2
d_gene: .
j_gene: TRBJ1-5
CDR3nt: TGTGCCAGCAGCCAAGAACGGTGGCAGCCCCAGCATTTT
CDR3aa: CASSQERWQPQHF

abundance: few
v_gene: TRBV4-1
d_gene: TRBD1
j_gene: TRBJ2-1
CDR3nt: TGCGCCAGCAGCCAAGACCCGGACAGGGGGTTTGGGAATGAGCAGTTCTTC
CDR3aa: CASSQDPDRGFGNEQFF

abundance: .
v_gene: TRBV25-1
d_gene: TRBD1
j_gene: TRBJ1-2
CDR3nt: TGTGCCAGCAGTGATTGGGGCCGGGACAGGCGACATGGCTACACCTTC
CDR3aa: CASSDWGRDRRHGYTF

abundance: .
v_gene: TRBV12-5
d_gene: .
j_gene: TRBJ1-2
CDR3nt: TGTGCTAGTGGTTTGGCCGACAGCACCCGAAACTATGGCTACACCTTC
CDR3aa: CASGLADSTRNYGYTF

abundance: few
v_gene: TRBV27
d_gene: TRBD2
j_gene: TRBJ2-5
CDR3nt: TGTGCCAGCAGTTTATTCTCCACGCGCACTAGCGGGACCGGAGGGGAGACCCAGTACTTC
CDR3aa: CASSLFSTRTSGTGGETQYF

abundance: once
v_gene: TRBV19
d_gene: .
j_gene: TRBJ1-5
CDR3nt: TGTGCCAGTAACTACGGTTACCTTAGCAATCAGCCCCAGCATTTT
CDR3aa: CASNYGYLSNQPQHF

abundance: .
v_gene: TRBV5-1
d_gene: .
j_gene: TRBJ1-1
CDR3nt: TGCGCCAGCAGCCCTGGACATGACACTGAAGCTTTCTTT
CDR3aa: CASSPGHDTEAFF

abundance: once
v_gene: TRBV6-5
d_gene: .
j_gene: TRBJ1-5
CDR3nt: TGTGCCAGCAGTCCCGGGAAATCGGTTCAGCCCCAGCATTTT
CDR3aa: CASSPGKSVQPQHF

abundance: .
v_gene: TRBV6-2/TRBV6-3
d_gene: TRBD2
j_gene: TRBJ2-1
CDR3nt: TGTGCCAGCAGTGGCACCCTACGGGGGGGCCCTTACAATGAGCAGTTCTTC
CDR3aa: CASSGTLRGGPYNEQFF

abundance: .
v_gene: TRBV7-9
d_gene: TRBD1
j_gene: TRBJ1-6
CDR3nt: TGTGCCAGCAGCCCGACAGGGGATAATTCACCCCTCCACTTT
CDR3aa: CASSPTGDNSPLHF

abundance: .
v_gene: TRBV29-1
d_gene: .
j_gene: TRBJ2-2
CDR3nt: TGCAGCGTACAGTCAGGGTTCTGGTCCTCGAACACCGGGGAGCTGTTTTTT
CDR3aa: CSVQSGFWSSNTGELFF

abundance: .
v_gene: TRBV2
d_gene: TRBD2
j_gene: TRBJ2-7
CDR3nt: TGTGCCAGCAGACCCACCGGGACTAGCGGAAACCCGATAACCTACGAGCAGTACTTC
CDR3aa: CASRPTGTSGNPITYEQYF

abundance: .
v_gene: TRBV30
d_gene: .
j_gene: TRBJ1-2
CDR3nt: TGTGCCTGGAGTGGTTTAGAAAACTATGGCTACACCTTC
CDR3aa: CAWSGLENYGYTF

abundance: few
v_gene: TRBV28
d_gene: .
j_gene: TRBJ1-2
CDR3nt: TGTGCCAGCTGCCTTGGCGGGGGGCTCCGTGGCTACACCTTC
CDR3aa: CASCLGGGLRGYTF

abundance: .
v_gene: TRBV7-9
d_gene: .
j_gene: TRBJ1-4
CDR3nt: TGTGCCAGCAGCATTGGCGTTGGGCAGAACAATGAAAAACTGTTTTTT
CDR3aa: CASSIGVGQNNEKLFF

abundance: .
v_gene: TRBV7-2
d_gene: .
j_gene: TRBJ1-6
CDR3nt: TGTGCCAGCACTCAAACGGAGAATTCACCCCTCCACTTT
CDR3aa: CASTQTENSPLHF

abundance: .
v_gene: TRBV7-2
d_gene: .
j_gene: TRBJ1-3
CDR3nt: TGTGCCAGCAGCTTAAGAGGGGACTTAGAAAACACCATATATTTT
CDR3aa: CASSLRGDLENTIYF

abundance: .
v_gene: TRBV4-3
d_gene: .
j_gene: TRBJ1-4
CDR3nt: TGCGCCAGCAGCCAAGATCTGAGGATAGCTGGTGAAAAACTGTTTTTT
CDR3aa: CASSQDLRIAGEKLFF

abundance: .
v_gene: TRBV5-1
d_gene: .
j_gene: TRBJ2-1
CDR3nt: TGCGCCAGCAGCTTGTACGGCGGCTACGACAATGAGCAGTTCTTC
CDR3aa: CASSLYGGYDNEQFF

abundance: .
v_gene: TRBV10-3
d_gene: TRBD1
j_gene: TRBJ2-6
CDR3nt: TGTGCCATCCTTGGAGGAAGGGGGCAAGGTGGGGCCAACGTCCTGACTTTC
CDR3aa: CAILGGRGQGGANVLTF

abundance: .
v_gene: TRBV6-5
d_gene: .
j_gene: TRBJ1-1
CDR3nt: TGTGCCAGCACGAGGATGTATCCGAACACTGAAGCTTTCTTT
CDR3aa: CASTRMYPNTEAFF

abundance: .
v_gene: TRBV2
d_gene: TRBD1
j_gene: TRBJ1-2
CDR3nt: TGTGCCAGCAGGGACAGGGACGGCTACACCTTC
CDR3aa: CASRDRDGYTF

abundance: .
v_gene: TRBV18
d_gene: TRBD1
j_gene: TRBJ2-5
CDR3nt: TGTGCCAGCTCACCTTTAGGCAGGGGGACGACCCAGTACTTC
CDR3aa: CASSPLGRGTTQYF

abundance: .
v_gene: TRBV4-1
d_gene: TRBD1
j_gene: TRBJ2-5
CDR3nt: TGCGCCAGCAGCCAAGCTCTTACAGGGGGCTTTGAGACCCAGTACTTC
CDR3aa: CASSQALTGGFETQYF

abundance: .
v_gene: TRBV5-5
d_gene: .
j_gene: TRBJ1-3
CDR3nt: TGTGCCAGCAGCTTGGGACTGATCTCTGGAAACACCATATATTTT
CDR3aa: CASSLGLISGNTIYF

abundance: .
v_gene: TRBV10-2
d_gene: TRBD2
j_gene: TRBJ2-7
CDR3nt: TGCGCCAGCAGTGAGATGGGACTAGCGGTGGTGGGCTACGAGCAGTACTTC
CDR3aa: CASSEMGLAVVGYEQYF

abundance: .
v_gene: TRBV30
d_gene: .
j_gene: TRBJ2-2
CDR3nt: TGTGCCTGGAGAGACACCGGGACTTCCACCGGGGAGCTGTTTTTT
CDR3aa: CAWRDTGTSTGELFF

abundance: .
v_gene: TRBV5-6
d_gene: .
j_gene: TRBJ2-4
CDR3nt: TGTGCCAGCAGCTTGGCCGGGGGAAGACTAGCCAAAAACATTCAGTACTTC
CDR3aa: CASSLAGGRLAKNIQYF

abundance: .
v_gene: TRBV5-1
d_gene: .
j_gene: TRBJ1-2
CDR3nt: TGCGCCAGCAGCTTGGAAGGGGATGGCTACACCTTC
CDR3aa: CASSLEGDGYTF